This entry concerns a single T cell receptor (beta chain). Repertoires were sampled repeatedly during chemoradiotherapy. This specimen belongs to a study of chemoradiotherapy in HPV16-positive cancers. The length of the CDR3 is 12 residues. Germline CDR1 reads MNHEY; CDR2 reads SVGAGI. V lost 6 bases and J lost 4; bases outside the gene matches: 2. The assay was immunoSEQ multiplex PCR, and TCRdb's table has in-frame clones only and misses some. The sample holds 25,000 to 35,000 clones, more than 85% seen once. The chain couples TRBV6-5 to TRBJ1-2; 7 bases agree with TRBD1. The receptor's source is a human donor with HPV-associated anogenital cancer. Sequencing was performed on blood, taken from a patient who underwent chemoradiotherapy. Written as DNA, the CDR3 is TGTGCCAGCAGCTCAGGGGGCTATGGCTACACCTTC. It translates to CASSSGGYGYTF.